This TCR beta chain originates from a study of T cells in Graves' hyperthyroidism and ophthalmopathy. TCR beta CDR3 sequences were amplified from RNA transcripts. The TCR CDR3 was amplified in a first-round RT-PCR using the HTBI primer set. TCRdb processed the multiplex PCR reads anew with MiXCR; each CDR3 protein has one entry. The top ten hold under 3.5% of the sample, which has about 600,000 distinct CDR3 sequences, around 16% seen once. CDR1 and CDR2 from the germline V gene are WSHSY and SAAADI. The CDR3 is 13 residues long. V lost 6 bases to trimming and J lost 6 bases; unmatched junction nucleotides: 8. A 10 ml volume of fresh peripheral blood provided the PBMCs.

This clonotype was obtained from a woman aged 40 to 50 with Graves' ophthalmopathy. The chain has TRBV10-2 and TRBJ2-7; 7 bases line up with TRBD1. Sequenced: blood. As DNA, the CDR3 is TGCGCCAGCAGACCCACAGGGGCGGGCGAGCAGTACTTC. This sequence encodes CASRPTGAGEQYF.